What follows are 22 T cell receptor beta chains derived from one specimen sequenced in a study of cytomegalovirus exposure and HLA in healthy donors. This PCR relied on a set of 60 Vbeta primers and 13 Jbeta primers. TCRdb keeps only in-frame clones here, not all; method: immunoSEQ multiplex PCR. The sample lists about 90,000 clones, 62% seen once, with approximately 5.8% in the top ten. Source material: PBMCs. These receptors originate from a woman in her twenties or thirties in good health and CMV-seropositive.

The CDR3: CASSRGGNTEAFF. Written as DNA, the CDR3 is TGTGCCAGCAGCAGGGGTGGGAACACTGAAGCTTTCTTT. The V gene is TRBV7-6, the J gene TRBJ1-1, with D possibly matching TRBD1 (5 bases). The CDR3 consists of 13 residues. Germline loops: CDR1 SGHVS, CDR2 FNYEAQ. Trimming stripped 5 bases from V and 1 base from J, with 8 bases between.

V is TRBV28 and J is TRBJ2-5, with TRBD2 as a possible D gene (5 bases). Looked up from germline, CDR1 is MDHEN and CDR2 is SYDVKM. This CDR3 region has 16 residues. Trimming stripped 4 bases from V and 2 bases from J, with 17 bases between. The CDR3 DNA is TGTGCCAGCAGTTGGGTAATAAGGACTGAACAAGAGACCCAGTACTTC. Translation: CASSWVIRTEQETQYF.

There are a few counts of this clone. This rearrangement joins TRBV30 to TRBJ1-1, with 7 bases aligning to TRBD1. The germline V gene has CDR1 GTSNPN and CDR2 SVGIG (reference sequence). V lost 0 bases and J lost 0; bases outside the gene matches: 4. There are 15 residues in the CDR3. CDR3 region: CAWSVKGQLNTEAFF. For the CDR3, the DNA is TGTGCCTGGAGTGTAAAGGGACAGTTGAACACTGAAGCTTTCTTT.

The genes are TRBV27 and TRBJ1-5; D is possibly TRBD1 (5 bases). The CDR3 spans 17 residues. The germline V gene encodes CDR1 MNHEY and CDR2 SMNVEV (reference sequence). The V end was cut by 5 bases, the J end by 0 bases, with 17 bases between. The CDR3 spells CASSPETAPYSNQPQHF. CDR3 in DNA: TGTGCCAGCAGTCCTGAGACAGCCCCCTATAGCAATCAGCCCCAGCATTTT.

In this sample, this clone turned up a few times. The rearrangement uses TRBV7-2 and TRBJ1-1, with D uncertain. This CDR3 has 14 amino acids. Germline V gene data show CDR1 as SGHTA and CDR2 as FQGNSA. Trimming took 5 bases from V and 3 from J, leaving 13 bases between them. CDR3 residues: CASSRFGIDTEAFF. The CDR3 DNA follows: TGTGCCAGCAGCCGTTTCGGTATTGACACTGAAGCTTTCTTT.

About this clone itself: One end of the junction varies from germline; a read error may be responsible. The CDR3 bases are TGTTCCAGCAGCCATATAGGACGATGGGGGGATGGAGATACGCAGTATTTT. This gives the protein CSSSHIGRWGDGDTQYF. V usage is TRBV7-9 and J usage is TRBJ2-3; a weak D match, TRBD2 (6 bases). CDR3 length: 17 amino acids. The germline V gene has CDR1 SEHNR and CDR2 FQNEAQ (reference sequence).

The chain uses TRBV27 and TRBJ2-7, with 9 bases fitting TRBD1. V was clipped by 6 bases and J by 2 bases; unmatched bases: 5. Germline assignment: CDR1 MNHEY and CDR2 SMNVEV (reference sequence). This CDR3 spans 14 amino acids. CDR3 region: CASRGQGRPYEQYF. CDR3 sequence (DNA): TGTGCCAGCAGGGGACAGGGAAGACCCTACGAGCAGTACTTC.

The chain employs TRBV6-1 and TRBJ1-1; 7 bases are shared with TRBD1. J was trimmed by 0 bases and V by 7 bases; bases with no gene match: 5. Germline V lookup: CDR1 MNHNS, CDR2 SASEGT. This CDR3 is 14 amino acids long. The CDR3 spells CASNPQGMNTEAFF. DNA of the CDR3: TGTGCCAGCAACCCACAGGGGATGAACACTGAAGCTTTCTTT.

The sample holds a few counts of this clone. The chain recombines TRBV12-5 with TRBJ2-2; D unclear. The CDR3 runs 13 residues. V was pared by 6 bases and J by 4 bases, with 9 bases between. Germline V lookup: CDR1 LGHNT, CDR2 FRNRAP. The CDR3 bases are TGTGCTAGTGGCCGACACCCCACCGGGGAGCTGTTTTTT. It translates to CASGRHPTGELFF.

In nucleotides, the CDR3 is TGTGCCAGTAGCCTAGCGGGAGCCGGGGAGCTGTTTTTT. It yields the protein CASSLAGAGELFF. The chain couples TRBV19 to TRBJ2-2, with 10 bases aligning to TRBD2. The CDR3 length is 13 residues. The germline V gene has CDR1 LNHDA and CDR2 SQIVND (reference sequence). V was clipped by 6 bases and J by 6 bases; unmatched bases: 1. Drawing the rest from reference TRBV19 and TRBJ2-2, the complete variable domain is DGGITQSPKYLFRKEGQNVTLSCEQNLNHDAMYWYRQDPGQGLRLIYYSQIVNDFQKGDIAEGYSVSREKKESFPLTVTSAQKNPTAFYLCASSLAGAGELFFGEGSRLTVL.

The rearrangement uses TRBV2 and TRBJ1-5; D uncertain. Germline CDR1 reads SNHLY; CDR2 reads FYNNEI. The CDR3 sequence is 15 residues long. The germline V and J ends were trimmed by 0 bases and 5 bases, with 11 bases remaining between them. CDR3 in amino acids: CASSEAGTLYQPQHF. The CDR3 bases are TGTGCCAGCAGTGAAGCTGGCACCCTCTATCAGCCCCAGCATTTT.

This clone has only a few counts. CDR3 amino acids: CASSVGSGPVGGEKLFF. CDR3 DNA sequence: TGTGCCAGCAGCGTAGGATCCGGACCGGTGGGGGGGGAAAAACTGTTTTTT. The chain recombines TRBV9 with TRBJ1-4, with D possibly matching TRBD1 (5 bases). The CDR3 loop spans 17 amino acids. Trimming shortened V by 0 bases and J by 8 bases, and 20 bases separated the two germline ends. CDR1 is SGDLS, CDR2 YYNGEE, per germline.

V and J are TRBV6-1 and TRBJ1-2; D gene ambiguous. There are 14 residues in the CDR3. CDR1 MNHNS and CDR2 SASEGT come from the germline V gene. Trimming took 3 bases from V and 4 from J, leaving 12 bases between them. Here the CDR3 reads CASSDGPLGYGYTF. In nucleotides, the CDR3 is TGTGCCAGCAGTGATGGGCCACTCGGCTATGGCTACACCTTC.

The chain joins TRBV6-6 to TRBJ1-3; TRBD1 is a possible D gene (6 bases). Germline-derived CDR1 and CDR2 are MNHNY and SVGAGI (reference sequence). V was cut by 6 bases and J by 2 bases, with 17 bases left in between. The CDR3 is made up of 16 amino acids. The CDR3 spells CASRTSRGEAGNTIYF. DNA of the CDR3: TGTGCCAGCAGGACGAGCAGGGGTGAAGCTGGAAACACCATATATTTT.

The rearrangement links TRBV27 to TRBJ1-2; a weak D match, TRBD1 (6 bases). V lost 3 bases, J lost 7 bases, and 15 bases lay in between. CDR1 and CDR2 from the germline V gene are MNHEY and SMNVEV (reference sequence). This CDR3 is built from 14 residues. CDR3 sequence reads: CASSFLQGFGGYTF. In nucleotides, the CDR3 is TGTGCCAGCAGTTTCCTACAGGGATTCGGTGGCTACACCTTC.

The genes are TRBV6-1 and TRBJ2-3, with D maybe TRBD1 (6 bases). V was cut by 7 bases and J by 4 bases, with 12 bases left in between. CDR3 length: 13 residues. Germline assignment: CDR1 MNHNS and CDR2 SASEGT. The CDR3 protein is CASTWGPADTQYF. Written as DNA, the CDR3 is TGTGCCAGCACCTGGGGGCCGGCAGATACGCAGTATTTT.

The V and J genes are TRBV15 and TRBJ2-5; TRBD2 aligns across 8 bases. The CDR3 is 14 residues long. Germline V gene sequence: CDR1 LNHNV, CDR2 YYDKDF (reference sequence). With V trimmed by 6 bases and J by 2 bases, 5 bases remained unmatched. The CDR3, as DNA: TGTGCCACCAGACGCGGGGGGACTCAAGAGACCCAGTACTTC. Translation: CATRRGGTQETQYF.

This rearrangement joins TRBV30 to TRBJ1-3; D ambiguous. V gave up 7 bases and J gave up 4 bases, with 11 bases separating them. This CDR3 comprises 12 residues. The germline gives CDR1 GTSNPN, CDR2 SVGIG (reference sequence). The CDR3 is CASTAGGNTIYF. Written as DNA, the CDR3 is TGTGCCTCGACCGCCGGGGGAAACACCATATATTTT. Variable domain in full (rest from reference TRBV30 and TRBJ1-3): SQTIHQWPATLVQPVGSPLSLECTVEGTSNPNLYWYRQAAGRGLQLLFYSVGIGQISSEVPQNLSASRPQDRQFILSSKKLLLSDSGFYLCASTAGGNTIYFGEGSWLTVV.

The rearrangement links TRBV5-1 to TRBJ2-3, with TRBD2 matching 7 bases. Germline CDR1 SGHRS, CDR2 YFSETQ. This CDR3 is built from 16 residues. Trimming removed 0 bases from V and 3 bases from J; junction bases left unmatched: 7. The chain's CDR3 is CASSLVGGGSTDTQYF. CDR3 nucleotide sequence: TGCGCCAGCAGCTTGGTGGGGGGGGGATCGACAGATACGCAGTATTTT.

V gene TRBV7-3 combines with J gene TRBJ2-1, with 15 bases that match TRBD2. Germline CDR1 reads SGHTA; CDR2 reads FQGTGA. The trim removed 4 bases at V and 9 bases at J, leaving 7 bases unmatched. The CDR3 is 16 residues long. The CDR3 protein is CASSSGLAGGQFEQFF. CDR3 sequence (DNA): TGTGCCAGCAGCTCCGGACTAGCGGGGGGGCAGTTTGAGCAGTTCTTC.

This clone was found once. The CDR3 coding sequence is TGTGCCAGCAGCTTGGCCCGTGGAGGGCTCGCAACTAATGAAAAACTGTTTTTT. Translating it yields CASSLARGGLATNEKLFF. V usage is TRBV5-8 and J usage is TRBJ1-4, with no clear D. The CDR3 totals 18 residues. Trimming stripped 0 bases from V and 0 bases from J, with 15 bases between. Germline V gene lookup returns CDR1 SGHTS and CDR2 YDEGEE.

The genes are TRBV5-1 and TRBJ1-2; possible D gene TRBD1, 6 bases. Germline lookup yields CDR1 SGHRS and CDR2 YFSETQ. V was clipped by 2 bases and J by 3 bases, with 11 bases between them. This CDR3 spans 14 amino acids. The CDR3 nucleotides read TGCGCCAGCAGCTTTGGCAGGGGAGACTATGGCTACACCTTC. Protein sequence: CASSFGRGDYGYTF. The variable domain in full, with the rest retrieved from reference TRBV5-1 and TRBJ1-2, is KAGVTQTPRYLIKTRGQQVTLSCSPISGHRSVSWYQQTPGQGLQFLFEYFSETQRNKGNFPGRFSGRQFSNSRSEMNVSTLELGDSALYLCASSFGRGDYGYTFGSGTRLTVV.